These T cell receptor beta chains were read from a single sample in a study of blood T cell repertoires in COVID-19. The repertoire was sequenced with immunoSEQ multiplex PCR; TCRdb's copy has only in-frame clones and lacks some. The table lists about 270,000 clones, around nine tenths of them singletons. The sequenced material came from PBMCs or T cells enriched from blood (not recorded which). The source is a woman between 18 and 29 years old who had recovered from COVID-19. Both conserved end residues are part of each CDR3. Each record gives: D gene, V gene, J gene, clone size, CDR3 protein, CDR3 DNA. The D gene is left open where the match is weak. A clone size is listed for some rows: how often the clone was seen (once, few, many), or a class if it is expanded.

d_call: -
v_call: TRBV9
j_call: TRBJ1-1
clone_size: -
cdr3_aa: CASSVGGGGTEAFF
cdr3_nt: TGTGCCAGCAGCGTAGGTGGGGGCGGCACTGAAGCTTTCTTT

d_call: TRBD1
v_call: TRBV6-5
j_call: TRBJ2-7
clone_size: -
cdr3_aa: CASSYSGTGGSEQYF
cdr3_nt: TGTGCCAGCAGTTACTCCGGGACAGGGGGGTCGGAGCAGTACTTC

d_call: -
v_call: TRBV2
j_call: TRBJ1-5
clone_size: -
cdr3_aa: CASTKPTAGEPQHF
cdr3_nt: TGTGCCAGCACCAAGCCGACAGCAGGGGAGCCCCAGCATTTT

d_call: -
v_call: TRBV28
j_call: TRBJ2-1
clone_size: -
cdr3_aa: CASNGNEQFF
cdr3_nt: TGTGCCAGCAACGGCAATGAGCAGTTCTTC

d_call: TRBD2
v_call: TRBV9
j_call: TRBJ2-3
clone_size: few
cdr3_aa: CAGSSGPDPDTQYF
cdr3_nt: TGTGCCGGCAGTAGCGGGCCGGACCCCGATACGCAGTATTTT

d_call: -
v_call: TRBV11-2
j_call: TRBJ1-3
clone_size: few
cdr3_aa: CASSQQAGNSGNTIYF
cdr3_nt: TGTGCCAGCAGCCAACAGGCAGGGAACTCTGGAAACACCATATATTTT

d_call: -
v_call: TRBV5-4
j_call: TRBJ1-1
clone_size: -
cdr3_aa: CASSPQGNTEAFF
cdr3_nt: TGTGCCAGCAGCCCACAGGGGAACACTGAAGCTTTCTTT

d_call: -
v_call: TRBV6-1
j_call: TRBJ1-4
clone_size: -
cdr3_aa: CASSEGHTKNEKLFF
cdr3_nt: TGTGCCAGCAGTGAAGGGCACACAAAAAATGAAAAACTGTTTTTT

d_call: TRBD1
v_call: TRBV6-5
j_call: TRBJ2-3
clone_size: -
cdr3_aa: CASSYQTGVTDTQYF
cdr3_nt: TGTGCCAGCAGTTACCAGACAGGGGTGACAGATACGCAGTATTTT

d_call: -
v_call: TRBV13
j_call: TRBJ2-1
clone_size: -
cdr3_aa: CASSLIPGARVSSSYNEQFF
cdr3_nt: TGTGCCAGCAGCTTAATTCCGGGAGCTAGAGTCTCGAGCTCCTACAATGAGCAGTTCTTC

d_call: TRBD2
v_call: TRBV4-1
j_call: TRBJ2-6
clone_size: -
cdr3_aa: CASSPGRGSPSGANVLTF
cdr3_nt: TGCGCCAGCAGTCCCGGGAGGGGTTCTCCCTCTGGGGCCAACGTCCTGACTTTC

d_call: -
v_call: TRBV7-2
j_call: TRBJ1-5
clone_size: -
cdr3_aa: CASRAGPYSNQPQHF
cdr3_nt: TGTGCCAGCAGGGCGGGGCCGTATAGCAATCAGCCCCAGCATTTT

d_call: TRBD1
v_call: TRBV5-3
j_call: TRBJ2-7
clone_size: -
cdr3_aa: CARSSPGQGGDEQYF
cdr3_nt: TGTGCCAGAAGCTCACCGGGACAGGGGGGAGACGAGCAGTACTTC

d_call: -
v_call: TRBV29-1
j_call: TRBJ1-6
clone_size: -
cdr3_aa: CSVGMPEAEYNSPLHF
cdr3_nt: TGCAGCGTTGGGATGCCGGAGGCAGAATATAATTCACCCCTCCACTTT

d_call: -
v_call: TRBV28
j_call: TRBJ1-5
clone_size: few
cdr3_aa: CASSLSGGLFRKEPQHF
cdr3_nt: TGTGCCAGCAGTTTATCCGGTGGACTATTCCGAAAGGAGCCCCAGCATTTT

d_call: TRBD1
v_call: TRBV7-9
j_call: TRBJ1-3
clone_size: -
cdr3_aa: CASSNVGQYSGNTIYF
cdr3_nt: TGTGCCAGCAGCAATGTGGGACAGTACTCTGGAAACACCATATATTTT

d_call: TRBD2
v_call: TRBV24-1
j_call: TRBJ2-1
clone_size: -
cdr3_aa: CATSRLAGELYNEQFF
cdr3_nt: TGTGCCACCAGTAGACTAGCGGGGGAATTGTACAATGAGCAGTTCTTC

d_call: TRBD1
v_call: TRBV4-1
j_call: TRBJ2-6
clone_size: -
cdr3_aa: CASSPGTGSGANVLTF
cdr3_nt: TGCGCCAGCAGCCCCGGGACAGGGTCTGGGGCCAACGTCCTGACTTTC

d_call: TRBD1
v_call: TRBV9
j_call: TRBJ1-1
clone_size: -
cdr3_aa: CASSTRTGRPTEAFF
cdr3_nt: TGTGCCAGCAGCACCCGGACAGGGCGGCCCACTGAAGCTTTCTTT

d_call: -
v_call: TRBV18
j_call: TRBJ1-4
clone_size: -
cdr3_aa: CASSGRTNEKLFF
cdr3_nt: TGTGCCAGCTCAGGGAGAACTAATGAAAAACTGTTTTTT

d_call: -
v_call: TRBV12-5
j_call: TRBJ2-3
clone_size: -
cdr3_aa: CASGLSSTDTQYF
cdr3_nt: TGTGCTAGTGGGTTGTCGAGCACAGATACGCAGTATTTT

d_call: -
v_call: TRBV6-5
j_call: TRBJ1-1
clone_size: -
cdr3_aa: CASSSFTGGTEAFF
cdr3_nt: TGTGCCAGCAGTTCCTTTACCGGGGGGACTGAAGCTTTCTTT

d_call: TRBD1
v_call: TRBV27
j_call: TRBJ1-1
clone_size: once
cdr3_aa: CASSSRQGRGTEAFF
cdr3_nt: TGTGCCAGCAGTTCACGACAGGGCAGGGGCACTGAAGCTTTCTTT

d_call: -
v_call: TRBV30
j_call: TRBJ2-7
clone_size: -
cdr3_aa: CAWGPAAEQYF
cdr3_nt: TGTGCCTGGGGACCGGCGGCCGAGCAGTACTTC

d_call: -
v_call: TRBV11-2
j_call: TRBJ1-4
clone_size: -
cdr3_aa: CASTPRAAQRINEKLFF
cdr3_nt: TGTGCCAGCACTCCGAGGGCTGCCCAGCGAATTAATGAAAAACTGTTTTTT

d_call: -
v_call: TRBV11-2
j_call: TRBJ1-2
clone_size: -
cdr3_aa: CASSLLPTGGGGYTF
cdr3_nt: TGTGCCAGCAGCCTACTTCCGACGGGGGGCGGTGGCTACACCTTC

d_call: TRBD2
v_call: TRBV30
j_call: TRBJ2-1
clone_size: -
cdr3_aa: CAWSRGLAGGYNEQFF
cdr3_nt: TGTGCCTGGAGCCGGGGACTAGCGGGGGGTTACAATGAGCAGTTCTTC

d_call: TRBD1
v_call: TRBV6-5
j_call: TRBJ2-3
clone_size: -
cdr3_aa: CASNNQGAQDTQYF
cdr3_nt: TGTGCCAGCAACAACCAGGGGGCGCAGGATACGCAGTATTTT

d_call: -
v_call: TRBV7-9
j_call: TRBJ1-2
clone_size: few
cdr3_aa: CASSSAVEVGYGYTF
cdr3_nt: TGTGCCAGCAGCTCAGCCGTGGAGGTGGGCTATGGCTACACCTTC

d_call: -
v_call: TRBV7-9
j_call: TRBJ2-3
clone_size: -
cdr3_aa: CATSGASTDTQYF
cdr3_nt: TGTGCCACCAGCGGAGCTAGCACAGATACGCAGTATTTT

d_call: -
v_call: TRBV7-2
j_call: TRBJ2-7
clone_size: -
cdr3_aa: CASSSPGLPYEQYF
cdr3_nt: TGTGCCAGCAGCTCCCCGGGACTTCCCTACGAGCAGTACTTC

d_call: -
v_call: TRBV27
j_call: TRBJ1-3
clone_size: once
cdr3_aa: CASSLGSPSGNTIYF
cdr3_nt: TGTGCCAGCAGTTTGGGCAGCCCCTCTGGAAACACCATATATTTT

d_call: -
v_call: TRBV13
j_call: TRBJ1-1
clone_size: few
cdr3_aa: CASRIGGMNTEAFF
cdr3_nt: TGTGCCAGCAGAATCGGGGGAATGAACACTGAAGCTTTCTTT

d_call: TRBD1
v_call: TRBV9
j_call: TRBJ2-3
clone_size: -
cdr3_aa: CASSEHRGRKSTDTQYF
cdr3_nt: TGTGCCAGCAGCGAACACAGGGGGCGCAAGAGTACAGATACGCAGTATTTT

d_call: -
v_call: TRBV28
j_call: TRBJ1-4
clone_size: -
cdr3_aa: CASSFANTNEKLFF
cdr3_nt: TGTGCCAGCAGTTTCGCCAACACGAATGAAAAACTGTTTTTT

d_call: -
v_call: TRBV6-6
j_call: TRBJ2-7
clone_size: few
cdr3_aa: CASSPFGGHEQYF
cdr3_nt: TGTGCCAGCAGCCCCTTTGGGGGCCACGAGCAGTACTTC

d_call: -
v_call: TRBV6-5
j_call: TRBJ2-1
clone_size: -
cdr3_aa: CASSYGSQNEGEQFF
cdr3_nt: TGTGCCAGCAGTTACGGGTCCCAGAACGAGGGTGAGCAGTTCTTC

d_call: TRBD1
v_call: TRBV7-2
j_call: TRBJ1-1
clone_size: -
cdr3_aa: CASSFPGQGAFF
cdr3_nt: TGTGCCAGCAGCTTTCCGGGACAGGGAGCTTTCTTT

d_call: TRBD1
v_call: TRBV28
j_call: TRBJ1-5
clone_size: -
cdr3_aa: CASSFLQGSSNQPQHF
cdr3_nt: TGTGCCAGCAGTTTTCTACAGGGGAGTAGCAATCAGCCCCAGCATTTT